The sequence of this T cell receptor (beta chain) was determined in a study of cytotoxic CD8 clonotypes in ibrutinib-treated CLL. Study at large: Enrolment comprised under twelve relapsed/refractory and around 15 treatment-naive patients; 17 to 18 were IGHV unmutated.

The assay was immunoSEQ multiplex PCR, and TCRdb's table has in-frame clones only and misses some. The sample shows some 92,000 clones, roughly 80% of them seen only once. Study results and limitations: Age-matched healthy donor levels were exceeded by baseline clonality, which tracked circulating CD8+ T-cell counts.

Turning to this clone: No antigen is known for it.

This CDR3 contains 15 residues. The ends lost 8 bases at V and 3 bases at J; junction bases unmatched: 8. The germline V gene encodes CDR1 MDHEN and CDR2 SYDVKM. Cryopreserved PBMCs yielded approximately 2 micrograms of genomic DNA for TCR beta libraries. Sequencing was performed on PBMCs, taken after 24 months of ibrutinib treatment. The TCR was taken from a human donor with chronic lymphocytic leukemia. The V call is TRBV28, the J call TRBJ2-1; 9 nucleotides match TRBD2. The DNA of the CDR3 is TGTGCCAGCCTTCCGGGACTAGCAGACTACAATGAGCAGTTCTTC. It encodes CASLPGLADYNEQFF.